This TCR beta chain was found in a study of cytomegalovirus exposure and HLA in healthy donors. Whole-study results and caveats: In a later analysis, most CMV-associated TCR beta chains appeared HLA-restricted. The study listed 150 to 200 cytomegalovirus-associated TCR beta chains. As a later analysis showed, several of the most significant clusters appeared to be linked to common viral pathogens.

CDR3 size: 15 residues. The germline V gene has CDR1 MNHNY and CDR2 SVGAGI (reference sequence). The V gene end was trimmed by 6 bases and the J gene end by 3 bases; junction bases not matched to a gene: 4. Primers: 60 Vbeta forward and 13 Jbeta reverse. Clones were sequenced by immunoSEQ multiplex PCR, and TCRdb holds only the in-frame ones, with some missing. The data contain about 160,000 clones, roughly 80% of them singletons. This clone was seen a handful of times. Its cognate antigen is unknown. The sequence was collected from a woman in her forties or fifties in good health and CMV-seronegative. The chain has TRBV6-6 and TRBJ2-2, with 10 nucleotides matching TRBD1. The sequencing input was PBMCs. The CDR3 DNA is TGTGCCAGCAGGCCGGGACAGGGGTACACCGGGGAGCTGTTTTTT. It encodes CASRPGQGYTGELFF.